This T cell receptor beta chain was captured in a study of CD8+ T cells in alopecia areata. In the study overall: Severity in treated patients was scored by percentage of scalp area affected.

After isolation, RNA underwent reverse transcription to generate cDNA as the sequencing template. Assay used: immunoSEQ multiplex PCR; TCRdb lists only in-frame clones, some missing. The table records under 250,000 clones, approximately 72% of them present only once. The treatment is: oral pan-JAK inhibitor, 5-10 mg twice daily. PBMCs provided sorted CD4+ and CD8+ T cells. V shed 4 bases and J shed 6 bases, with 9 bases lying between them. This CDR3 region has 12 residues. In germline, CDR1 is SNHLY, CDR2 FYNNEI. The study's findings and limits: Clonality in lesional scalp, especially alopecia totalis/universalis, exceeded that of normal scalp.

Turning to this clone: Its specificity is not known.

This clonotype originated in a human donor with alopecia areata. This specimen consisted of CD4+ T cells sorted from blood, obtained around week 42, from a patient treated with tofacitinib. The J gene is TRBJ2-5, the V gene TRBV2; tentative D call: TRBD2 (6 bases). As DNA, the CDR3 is TGTGCCAGCAGTGTTGGGAGGCAGACCCAGTACTTC. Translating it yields CASSVGRQTQYF.